One and the same sample provided the 2 T cell receptor beta chains below, sequenced in a study of ipilimumab plus nivolumab after autologous stem cell transplantation. Assay: immunoSEQ multiplex PCR; the TCRdb copy retains only in-frame clones and omits some. The sample comprises about 43,000 clones, approximately 90% of which are singletons, and 0.7% to 1% rests with the top ten. The source was PBMCs, collected in a trial of ipilimumab plus nivolumab as post-transplant consolidation. The receptors were gathered from a male donor with multiple myeloma.

CDR3: CASTSGLGGSGEQFF. The DNA of the CDR3 is TGTGCCAGCACCTCTGGACTAGGCGGGAGTGGGGAGCAGTTCTTC. The gene calls are TRBV28 and TRBJ2-1; 7 bases line up with TRBD2. Trimming cost V 7 bases and J 10 bases; bases outside gene matches: 16. Germline V gene lookup returns CDR1 MDHEN and CDR2 SYDVKM. This CDR3 contains 15 residues. The complete variable domain, with remaining parts taken from reference TRBV28 and TRBJ2-1, reads DVKVTQSSRYLVKRTGEKVFLECVQDMDHENMFWYRQDPGLGLRLIYFSYDVKMKEKGDIPEGYSVSREKKERFSLILESASTNQTSMYLCASTSGLGGSGEQFFGPGTRLTVL.

This rearrangement joins TRBV5-6 to TRBJ1-1; no definite D call. With 2 bases removed from V and 3 bases from J, the gap between germline ends came to 11 bases. The CDR3 length is 14 residues. The germline V gene has CDR1 SGHDT and CDR2 YYEEEE. The CDR3 here is CASSFGVGYTEAFF. For the CDR3, the DNA is TGTGCCAGCAGCTTCGGTGTGGGGTACACTGAAGCTTTCTTT.